This T cell receptor beta chain stems from a study of T cell repertoires in cytomegalovirus infection (dated by TCRdb to between 2018 and 2021). Regarding the research as a whole: Peptide stimulations targeted recently identified HLA-C-restricted CMV epitopes, whose presentation resists viral immunomodulation, together with well-studied HLA-B-restricted epitopes. Donor HLA type was relevant to the analysis, because carriage of CMV infection together with the matching HLA type was indicated by public TCR beta signatures. Here is what the overall study found, with its caveats: The ex vivo response was dominated by HLA-C-restricted CMV-specific TCR beta clonotypes, which also provided the single most frequent clonotype in two of eight donors. In both this cohort and an independent cohort of 350 to 400 donors, the cumulative frequency of public TCR beta family members distinguished carriers of CMV infection plus the relevant HLA type.

Explained via the paper, the treatment or condition label denotes: in vitro stimulation with specific CMV peptide epitopes to enrich CMV-specific T cells. From the germline V gene (reference sequence), CDR1 is SEHNR and CDR2 is FQNEAQ. The CDR3 runs 14 residues from the cysteine to the phenylalanine. The sequence is cut down to CDR3 DNA, 42 bases in frame from base 1. V is reduced by 2 bases and J by 4 bases, leaving a spacing of 9 bases between them. Sequencer: Illumina HiSeq 1500. TCRdb applied fastp at Q25 and MiXCR to the public reads, then kept only in-frame beta chains. One record per CDR3 amino acid sequence lists the most common genes and DNA. The sample profile shows around 95,000 distinct CDR3 sequences; less than 30% of them were found once. The ten largest clonotypes hold roughly 70% of the sample. As for this clonotype: Its antigen is not yet known. No quality values exist for individual bases; no much larger clone is one base distant.

The chain couples TRBV7-9 to TRBJ1-5, with the D gene not confidently named. Sequencing used CD8+ T cells from cultured PBMCs, obtained from culture after CMV antigen stimulation. The clonotype comes from a human donor in good health (CMV status not recorded). Some clones in this sample may be carry-over from other donors' samples. The CDR3 loop reads CASSLWPPNQPQHF. At the DNA level, the sequence is TGTGCCAGCAGCTTATGGCCCCCGAATCAGCCCCAGCATTTT.